These 29 T cell receptor beta chains came from one sample sequenced in a study of T-cell reconstitution after alpha-beta-depleted transplantation in children. Unique molecular identifiers featured in how the TCRbeta library was prepared. From the PCR reads, TCRdb called clonotypes with MiXCR, one entry per CDR3 protein. The table includes fewer than 350,000 distinct CDR3 sequences, around a tenth detected once. The sequences come from peripheral blood, collected 180 days after TCRalphabeta/CD19-depleted stem cell transplant. All receptors derive from a male patient aged 2 to 10 who had a stem cell transplant for chronic granulomatous disease, so the T cells may come from the graft donor.

There are many counts of this clonotype. The chain links TRBV4-1 to TRBJ2-7; the D call may be TRBD1 or TRBD2 (6 bases each). Germline V gene lookup returns CDR1 MGHRA and CDR2 YSYEKL. The CDR3 loop spans 14 amino acids. The ends were cut back, 1 base at V and 3 bases at J, with 10 bases in the middle. The CDR3 DNA follows: TGCGCCAGCAGCCAAGCGGGGGCGGGCTACGAGCAGTACTTC. It specifies CASSQAGAGYEQYF.

This rearrangement joins TRBV19 to TRBJ1-5; 8 bases map to TRBD1. Germline assignment: CDR1 LNHDA and CDR2 SQIVND (reference sequence). The V segment lost 6 bases and the J segment 7 bases; nucleotides outside the gene matches: 5. The CDR3 totals 13 residues. In DNA, the CDR3 is TGTGCCAGTAGCCAGGGGGCGAGACAGCCCCAGCATTTT. This translates into CASSQGARQPQHF. Full variable domain (rest looked up from reference TRBV19 and TRBJ1-5): DGGITQSPKYLFRKEGQNVTLSCEQNLNHDAMYWYRQDPGQGLRLIYYSQIVNDFQKGDIAEGYSVSREKKESFPLTVTSAQKNPTAFYLCASSQGARQPQHFGDGTRLSIL.

This clonotype was seen at least ten times. CDR3: CASSLMGTEETQYF. The CDR3 DNA follows: TGTGCCAGCAGCTTAATGGGGACAGAAGAGACCCAGTACTTC. J is TRBJ2-5 and V is TRBV11-2, with TRBD1 matching 7 bases. The V gene end was trimmed by 2 bases and the J gene end by 3 bases; junction bases not matched to a gene: 3. Germline V gives CDR1 SGHAT, CDR2 FQNNGV. The CDR3 contains 14 residues.

This clonotype has ten or more counts. The gene calls are TRBV28 and TRBJ2-1; D is possibly TRBD1 (5 bases). V was shortened by 7 bases and J by 4 bases, with 14 bases between the two germline ends. There are 14 residues in the CDR3. Germline V gives CDR1 MDHEN, CDR2 SYDVKM. The CDR3, as DNA: TGTGCCAGCATAGGGGCACCAGGATACAATGAGCAGTTCTTC. This translates into CASIGAPGYNEQFF.

V usage is TRBV19 and J usage is TRBJ2-5; D remains unclear. V shed 8 bases and J shed 4 bases, with 20 bases lying between them. Germline V lookup: CDR1 LNHDA, CDR2 SQIVND (reference sequence). This CDR3 has 15 amino acids. The CDR3 loop is CASSSTGLTVETQYF. DNA for the CDR3: TGTGCCAGTTCGTCAACGGGCCTAACAGTAGAGACCCAGTACTTC.

The table lists this clonotype with many counts. The chain couples TRBV4-1 to TRBJ2-5; D unclear. CDR3 length: 17 amino acids. The V end lost 1 base, the J end lost 4 bases, and 19 bases lay between the germline ends. The germline V gene has CDR1 MGHRA and CDR2 YSYEKL. Here the CDR3 reads CASSQVSNGLGRETQYF. The CDR3 nucleotides are TGCGCCAGCAGCCAAGTATCAAACGGGCTGGGCAGAGAGACCCAGTACTTC.

The V gene is TRBV28, the J gene TRBJ2-1; no clear D gene. CDR3 length: 12 amino acids. CDR1 is MDHEN, CDR2 SYDVKM, per germline. V shed 6 bases and J shed 9 bases, with 12 bases lying between them. This chain's CDR3 is CASSFGVIEQFF. CDR3 bases: TGTGCCAGCAGCTTTGGCGTCATTGAGCAGTTCTTC.

This clonotype was counted a few times. The chain has TRBV12-3 or TRBV12-4 and TRBJ2-1, with 9 bases matching TRBD2. The V gene end was trimmed by 3 bases and the J gene end by 8 bases; junction bases not matched to a gene: 5. This CDR3 has 14 amino acids. This CDR3 is CASSFSGRSDEQFF. The CDR3 DNA sequence: TGTGCCAGCAGTTTTAGCGGGAGAAGCGATGAGCAGTTCTTC.

V and J are TRBV6-5 and TRBJ1-1, with a possible D match to TRBD1 (6 bases). The CDR3 is 16 amino acids. V was clipped by 0 bases and J by 0 bases, with 11 bases between them. The germline gives CDR1 MNHEY, CDR2 SVGAGI. CDR3 nucleotide sequence: TGTGCCAGCAGTTACTCCAGGGGACCAATGAACACTGAAGCTTTCTTT. Translating it yields CASSYSRGPMNTEAFF.

In the case of this clonotype: This could be a read error, since a much larger clone is one nucleotide away. The rearrangement joins TRBV7-9 to TRBJ2-7, with a weak D call TRBD2 (5 bases). Trimming removed 1 base from V and 5 bases from J, with 12 bases in between. In germline, CDR1 is SEHNR, CDR2 FQNEAQ (reference sequence). The CDR3 length is 14 residues. CDR3 sequence reads: CASSLVGLANEQYF. The DNA for the CDR3 is TGTGCCAGCAGCTTAGTCGGGCTAGCCAACGAGCAGTACTTC.

This clonotype showed up many times. The chain combines TRBV20-1 with TRBJ2-1, with 8 bases lining up with TRBD1. The CDR3 extends over 16 amino acids. V was pared by 0 bases and J by 4 bases, with 8 bases of the junction left unmatched. Per germline, CDR1 DFQATT and CDR2 SNEGSKA (reference sequence). The CDR3 loop is CSARDLAGGAYNEQFF. In DNA form, the CDR3 reads TGCAGTGCTAGAGATTTGGCAGGGGGCGCGTACAATGAGCAGTTCTTC.

There are many counts of this clonotype. This chain links TRBV28 with TRBJ2-7, with unresolved D. V lost 7 bases, J lost 0 bases, and 7 bases lay in between. Germline loops: CDR1 MDHEN, CDR2 SYDVKM. The CDR3 runs 12 residues. In DNA form, the CDR3 reads TGTGCCAGCACCTTTAGCTCCTACGAGCAGTACTTC. Its protein product is CASTFSSYEQYF.

This clonotype was seen repeatedly, ten times or more. The genes are TRBV20-1 and TRBJ2-3; TRBD2 matches at 13 bases. The CDR3 loop spans 16 amino acids. The germline gives CDR1 DFQATT, CDR2 SNEGSKA (reference sequence). J was trimmed by 2 bases and V by 4 bases; bases with no gene match: 6. The CDR3 sequence is CSAMGTSGVDTDTQYF. In DNA, the CDR3 is TGCAGTGCTATGGGGACTAGCGGGGTCGACACAGATACGCAGTATTTT.

In its sample, this clonotype was seen many times. The chain joins TRBV10-3 to TRBJ1-3; D possibly corresponds to TRBD1 (5 bases). The CDR3 has 15 amino acids. Germline V gene data show CDR1 as ENHRY and CDR2 as SYGVKD. Trimming removed 3 bases from V and 3 bases from J, with 12 bases in between. The CDR3 region is CAISDRVVGGNTIYF. Here the CDR3 DNA reads TGTGCCATCAGTGACAGGGTAGTGGGTGGAAACACCATATATTTT.

For this clonotype: This may arise from a read error, as a much more abundant clone is one base away. The chain links TRBV12-3 or TRBV12-4 to TRBJ2-3; D remains ambiguous. CDR3 length equals 14 residues. The ends were cut back, 5 bases at V and 7 bases at J, with 16 bases in the middle. The CDR3 reads CASSLALRFYTQYF. For the CDR3, the DNA is TGTGCCAGCAGTCTTGCGCTGCGCTTTTATACGCAGTATTTT.

About this clonotype itself: Being one base from a much bigger clone, this may be a read error. This chain uses TRBV20-1 with TRBJ2-7; 8 bases match TRBD2. V trimming: 7 bases; J trimming: 3 bases; junction bases outside the gene matches: 8. The CDR3 covers 13 residues. Germline values: CDR1 DFQATT, CDR2 SNEGSKA (reference sequence). This chain's CDR3 is CSVGPGLGYEQYF. As DNA, the CDR3 is TGCAGTGTTGGTCCGGGACTAGGCTACGAGCAGTACTTC.

The chain recombines TRBV13 with TRBJ2-2; 9 positions agree with TRBD1. The V and J ends lost 8 bases and 0 bases, in that order; junction bases with no gene match: 7. This CDR3 spans 16 amino acids. Per germline, CDR1 PRHDT and CDR2 FYEKMQ (reference sequence). The chain's CDR3 is CASAGQGISNTGELFF. For the CDR3, the DNA is TGTGCCAGCGCGGGACAGGGAATCTCGAACACCGGGGAGCTGTTTTTT. Full variable domain (remainder filled in from reference TRBV13 and TRBJ2-2): AAGVIQSPRHLIKEKRETATLKCYPIPRHDTVYWYQQGPGQDPQFLISFYEKMQSDKGSIPDRFSAQQFSDYHSELNMSSLELGDSALYFCASAGQGISNTGELFFGEGSRLTVL.

This clonotype was seen many times. This chain connects TRBV29-1 to TRBJ1-2; 7 bases fit TRBD1. CDR3 size: 13 residues. Germline V gene sequence: CDR1 SQVTM, CDR2 ANQGSEA. V gave up 7 bases and J gave up 8 bases; unmatched junction bases: 13. CDR3 DNA: TGCAGCGGGGGACAGCCTCGCGCGTCCGGCTACACCTTC. Translating gives CSGGQPRASGYTF.

This clonotype was picked up a small number of times. V is TRBV30 and J is TRBJ2-2, with D hard to call. CDR3 length: 15 amino acids. Per the germline V gene, CDR1 is GTSNPN and CDR2 is SVGIG (reference sequence). The germline V and J ends were trimmed by 1 base and 7 bases, with 16 bases remaining between them. CDR3 protein: CAWSGLPSGVGELFF. For the CDR3, the DNA is TGTGCCTGGAGTGGCCTGCCGTCTGGGGTCGGGGAGCTGTTTTTT.

This clonotype has ten or more counts. This chain links TRBV7-9 with TRBJ2-7; D possibly corresponds to TRBD1 (7 bases). Germline CDR1 is SEHNR and CDR2 is FQNEAQ (reference sequence). The CDR3 is made up of 15 amino acids. V dropped 6 bases and J dropped 7 bases, with 22 bases sitting between them. This chain's CDR3 is CASSPTAPGGGEQYF. DNA of the CDR3: TGTGCCAGCAGTCCGACAGCCCCAGGGGGAGGTGAGCAGTACTTC.

In regard to this clonotype: A read error may be the cause here, since a much bigger clone is one base away. The chain links TRBV29-1 to TRBJ2-2; a weak D match, TRBD1 (7 bases). The V and J ends lost 5 bases and 5 bases respectively, with 15 bases between them. Germline loops: CDR1 SQVTM, CDR2 ANQGSEA. This CDR3 comprises 14 residues. This chain's CDR3 is CSVRQGGITGELFF. The CDR3 DNA reads as TGCAGCGTTAGACAGGGCGGGATTACCGGGGAGCTGTTTTTT.

Ten or more counts support this clonotype. This chain links TRBV20-1 with TRBJ2-1; D remains ambiguous. The CDR3 runs to 12 residues. CDR1 and CDR2 (germline): DFQATT, SNEGSKA (reference sequence). The germline V and J ends were trimmed by 5 bases and 5 bases, with 10 bases remaining between them. CDR3 region: CSAFTAHNEQFF. CDR3 DNA: TGCAGTGCTTTCACCGCCCACAATGAGCAGTTCTTC.

The J gene is TRBJ2-5, the V gene TRBV30, with 13 bases aligning to TRBD2. The CDR3 is 14 residues long. The junction had 8 bases not matched to a gene; V was cut back by 8 bases and J by 5 bases. Per the germline V gene, CDR1 is GTSNPN and CDR2 is SVGIG (reference sequence). The CDR3 sequence is CARGLAGVSETQYF. The CDR3 coding sequence is TGTGCCCGAGGACTAGCGGGAGTGTCGGAGACCCAGTACTTC.

At least ten counts were recorded for this clonotype. The CDR3 here is CASSPGLAGGSYNEQFF. CDR3 nucleotide sequence: TGTGCCAGCAGCCCTGGACTAGCGGGGGGCTCCTACAATGAGCAGTTCTTC. The V and J genes are TRBV7-2 and TRBJ2-1; 14 bases are a match to TRBD2. The germline CDR1 and CDR2 sequences are SGHTA and FQGNSA. The J segment lost 0 bases and the V segment lost 5 bases, leaving 3 bases of the junction unmatched. The CDR3 sequence is 17 residues long.

Note on this clonotype: Since a much larger clone is just one base distant, this may be a read error. The V and J genes are TRBV7-2 and TRBJ2-7; 9 nucleotides match TRBD2. The CDR3 is 15 residues long. Germline V lookup: CDR1 SGHTA, CDR2 FQGNSA. CDR3 DNA sequence: TGTTCCAGCAGCTTAGTCGGGACTAGCTCCCACGAGCAGTACTTC. It encodes CSSSLVGTSSHEQYF.

This clonotype came up a few times. The CDR3 loop is CASSPTGLVYNEQFF. In DNA form, the CDR3 reads TGTGCCAGCAGCCCCACGGGACTAGTCTACAATGAGCAGTTCTTC. The gene calls are TRBV3-1 and TRBJ2-1; 8 positions agree with TRBD2. The CDR3 consists of 15 residues. V was clipped by 4 bases and J by 3 bases; unmatched bases: 5. CDR1 LGHDT and CDR2 YNNKEL come from the germline V gene (reference sequence).

The J gene is TRBJ2-1, the V gene TRBV7-2; 12 bases agree with TRBD2. Germline V gene data show CDR1 as SGHTA and CDR2 as FQGNSA. The CDR3 length is 22 residues. The junction had 21 bases not matched to a gene; V was cut back by 3 bases and J by 3 bases. CDR3 protein: CASSFLKKQGLAGLGVYNEQFF. In DNA form, the CDR3 reads TGTGCCAGCAGCTTCCTGAAAAAGCAGGGACTAGCGGGCCTAGGGGTCTACAATGAGCAGTTCTTC.

There are many counts of this clonotype. This chain links TRBV7-6 with TRBJ2-2; a possible D gene is TRBD2 (5 bases). From germline, CDR1 is SGHVS and CDR2 FNYEAQ. Trimming removed 0 bases from V and 2 bases from J, with 13 bases in between. The CDR3 length is 17 residues. Here the CDR3 DNA reads TGTGCCAGCAGCTTAGCGCGGGCGGGCGTTAACACCGGGGAGCTGTTTTTT. As protein: CASSLARAGVNTGELFF.

The sample holds many counts of this clonotype. The chain uses TRBV7-2 and TRBJ2-7; 11 bases are a match to TRBD2. Germline V gene sequence: CDR1 SGHTA, CDR2 FQGNSA. V dropped 2 bases and J dropped 4; count of bases not matched to a gene: 7. The CDR3 sequence is 16 residues long. CDR3 in amino acids: CASSLTSGGVLYEQYF. CDR3 DNA: TGTGCCAGCAGCTTAACTAGCGGGGGAGTTCTTTACGAGCAGTACTTC.